A single sample is the source of the 9 T cell receptor beta chains below, sequenced in a study of OX40 agonist ivuxolimab in advanced cancers. The library relied on the immunoSEQ multiplex PCR assay. TCRdb's version of the immuneACCESS table is confined to in-frame rearrangements and falls short of the full clone set. An unresolved V gene accounts for under half of the shortfall where checked; the remainder is of unknown origin. The sample includes approximately 70,000 clones, with approximately 92% observed a single time. In total, the top ten clones hold roughly 5% of the sample. The starting material was CD4+ or CD8+ T cells sorted from blood, obtained in a trial of the OX40 agonist ivuxolimab. The origin of the receptors is an adult with an advanced solid tumor such as melanoma, head and neck, liver or kidney cancer.

The chain couples TRBV11-3 to TRBJ2-3, with unresolved D. Between the trimmed V and J ends, which lost 8 bases and 2 bases, there was a span of 8 bases. Germline assignment: CDR1 SGHNT and CDR2 YENEEA. The CDR3 contains 12 residues. The DNA of the CDR3 is TGTGCCAGCCAGGCGGTCACAGATACGCAGTATTTT. Translating gives CASQAVTDTQYF.

The chain carries TRBV7-3 and TRBJ2-3; the D is unclear. The CDR3 has 15 amino acids. The germline V gene encodes CDR1 SGHTA and CDR2 FQGTGA. Trimming pared 5 bases from V and 5 bases from J, leaving 17 bases between. In nucleotides, the CDR3 is TGTGCCAGCAGCCCCCAGACACTATCCGGAGATACGCAGTATTTT. This gives the protein CASSPQTLSGDTQYF.

The V and J genes are TRBV5-1 and TRBJ2-5, with TRBD2 matching over 8 bases. Looked up from germline, CDR1 is SGHRS and CDR2 is YFSETQ. The CDR3 totals 15 residues. Trimming removed 0 bases from V and 1 base from J; junction bases left unmatched: 2. CDR3 coding DNA: TGCGCCAGCAGCTTGGGTACTAGCGGCCAAGAGACCCAGTACTTC. It is translated as CASSLGTSGQETQYF.

V usage is TRBV29-1 and J usage is TRBJ2-2; 11 bases fit TRBD2. Germline loops: CDR1 SQVTM, CDR2 ANQGSEA. V shed 4 bases and J 4 bases; nucleotides not matched to a gene: 2. The CDR3 consists of 14 residues. This CDR3 is CSVVGTSGTGELFF. The CDR3 DNA reads as TGCAGCGTTGTTGGGACTAGCGGCACCGGGGAGCTGTTTTTT.

The chain is built from TRBV18 and TRBJ2-7; 8 nucleotides match TRBD2. The germline CDR1 and CDR2 sequences are KGHSH and LQKENI. V gave up 1 base and J gave up 5 bases; unmatched junction bases: 4. The CDR3 covers 14 residues. CDR3 sequence reads: CASSPQRESHEQYF. The DNA of the CDR3 is TGTGCCAGCTCACCACAGCGGGAGTCCCACGAGCAGTACTTC.

The chain couples TRBV4-2 to TRBJ2-7, with 12 bases aligning to TRBD1. CDR3 size: 15 residues. The junction had 6 bases not matched to a gene; V was cut back by 4 bases and J by 5 bases. The germline V gene has CDR1 LGHNA and CDR2 YNFKEQ. The CDR3 sequence is CASSRAGTGGHEQYF. The CDR3 coding sequence is TGTGCCAGCAGCCGGGCCGGGACAGGGGGCCACGAGCAGTACTTC.

The chain joins TRBV5-1 to TRBJ1-1, with TRBD1 matching 8 bases. V lost 3 bases, J lost 5 bases, and 9 bases stayed unmatched. The CDR3 covers 15 residues. The germline gives CDR1 SGHRS, CDR2 YFSETQ. CDR3 loop: CASSSDGQGRTEAFF. In DNA form, the CDR3 reads TGCGCCAGCAGCTCAGACGGACAGGGTAGGACTGAAGCTTTCTTT.

As DNA, the CDR3 is TGTGCCAGCAGACCTTTAGCGGGAGTTGGAGATACGCAGTATTTT. This codes for CASRPLAGVGDTQYF. This chain links TRBV6-5 with TRBJ2-3, with TRBD2 matching 9 bases. V dropped 6 bases and J dropped 5; count of bases not matched to a gene: 9. The germline V gene encodes CDR1 MNHEY and CDR2 SVGAGI. The CDR3 loop spans 15 amino acids.

The chain recombines TRBV4-2 with TRBJ2-3; possibly TRBD1 or TRBD2 for D (5 bases each). Germline loops: CDR1 LGHNA, CDR2 YNFKEQ. The CDR3 length is 16 residues. Trimming shortened V by 4 bases and J by 2 bases, and 16 bases separated the two germline ends. This chain's CDR3 is CASSPGPFSFTDTQYF. The CDR3 DNA reads as TGTGCCAGCAGCCCGGGACCCTTCAGCTTCACAGATACGCAGTATTTT.